The 7 T cell receptor beta chains below all came from one sample that was sequenced in a study of cytomegalovirus exposure and HLA in healthy donors (dated 2017 in TCRdb). The library was generated by the immunoSEQ multiplex PCR assay. For the multiplex PCR, a mixture combining 60 forward primers for TCR Vbeta segments and 13 reverse primers for TCR Jbeta segments was used. The immuneACCESS repertoire file appears here via TCRdb, limited to in-frame rearrangements. These files lack a portion of the clones; in checked studies, under half of the deficit traces to unresolved V genes, and the cause of the others is not known. This sample is represented by roughly 290,000 clones; 75% to 85% of them were singletons. The top ten hold around 0.33% of the sample. The sample taken for sequencing was PBMCs. The source is a girl aged 2 to 10 in good health and CMV-seronegative.

This clone showed up just once. This chain joins TRBV12-5 and TRBJ2-2; 9 bases fit TRBD2. The J segment lost 7 bases and the V segment lost 7 bases, leaving 13 bases of the junction unmatched. In germline, CDR1 is LGHNT, CDR2 FRNRAP. The CDR3 contains 16 residues. DNA of the CDR3: TGTGCTAGTGTCGGCCCCCCGCGGGAGGGCGTCGGGGAGCTGTTTTTT. It is translated as CASVGPPREGVGELFF. Full variable domain (missing parts from reference TRBV12-5 and TRBJ2-2): DARVTQTPRHKVTEMGQEVTMRCQPILGHNTVFWYRQTMMQGLELLAYFRNRAPLDDSGMPKDRFSAEMPDATLATLKIQPSEPRDSAVYFCASVGPPREGVGELFFGEGSRLTVL.

This chain connects TRBV28 to TRBJ2-6; D ambiguous. This CDR3 is built from 15 residues. Trimming stripped 6 bases from V and 4 bases from J, with 13 bases between. Germline CDR1 MDHEN, CDR2 SYDVKM. CDR3 residues: CASSVLGAGANVLTF. CDR3 DNA sequence: TGTGCCAGCAGCGTTCTAGGAGCCGGGGCCAACGTCCTGACTTTC.

This clone showed up just once. This CDR3 reads CASSLSTSTDTQYF. CDR3 bases: TGTGCCAGCAGCCTATCGACTAGCACAGATACGCAGTATTTT. V is TRBV7-2 and J is TRBJ2-3; D remains unclear. V lost 5 bases and J lost 0, with 9 bases in between. Germline V gives CDR1 SGHTA, CDR2 FQGNSA. This CDR3 is 14 amino acids long. Based on the CDR3 plus reference TRBV7-2 and TRBJ2-3, the full variable domain is GAGVSQSPSNKVTEKGKDVELRCDPISGHTALYWYRQSLGQGLEFLIYFQGNSAPDKSGLPSDRFSAERTGGSVSTLTIQRTQQEDSAVYLCASSLSTSTDTQYFGPGTRLTVL.

The chain joins TRBV28 to TRBJ1-1; D is unresolved. Germline CDR1 and CDR2: MDHEN and SYDVKM. The CDR3 covers 13 residues. In nucleotides, the CDR3 is TGTGCTGCGAGAGGAAATTCGAACACTGAAGCTTTCTTT. Protein product: CAARGNSNTEAFF.

CDR3 nucleotides: TGTGCCAGCAGCCCGGGACTAGCCCGTAGAAGAGGGCAGTTCTTC. It translates to CASSPGLARRRGQFF. This sequence joins TRBV7-9 and TRBJ2-1, with TRBD2 matching over 9 bases. Trimming cost V 5 bases and J 12 bases; bases outside gene matches: 14. The CDR3 extends over 15 amino acids. Germline V CDR1 and CDR2: SEHNR, FQNEAQ (reference sequence).

This chain joins TRBV9 and TRBJ2-3; tentatively, D is TRBD1 (5 bases). The CDR3 sequence is 16 residues long. Looked up from germline, CDR1 is SGDLS and CDR2 is YYNGEE. The V and J ends lost 3 bases and 1 base respectively, with 15 bases between them. The CDR3 sequence is CASSDRWGSGTDTQYF. DNA for the CDR3: TGTGCCAGCAGCGACAGATGGGGCTCGGGCACAGATACGCAGTATTTT.

The CDR3 DNA is TGTGCCATCAGCGCGGAAACAAGGTACGAGCAGTACTTC. Protein sequence: CAISAETRYEQYF. This chain links TRBV10-3 with TRBJ2-7, with unresolved D. CDR1 is ENHRY, CDR2 SYGVKD, per germline. The CDR3 length is 13 residues. Trimming removed 6 bases at V and 4 bases at J, with 13 bases between.